The subject of this entry is one TCR beta chain. Its antigen is still unknown. The entry originates in a study of CD8 T cells in ankylosing spondylitis. CDR1 MNHEY and CDR2 SVGAGI come from the germline V gene. There are 12 residues in the CDR3. Trimming removed 0 bases from V and 6 bases from J, with 2 bases in between. TCRdb re-called the 5' RACE reads through MiXCR, storing one row per CDR3 protein. The table includes around 450,000 distinct CDR3 sequences, about 24% detected once. Study outcomes and limitations: Made up of eight highly homologous variants, a TCR beta motif appeared characteristic of ankylosing spondylitis blood. Within matched ankylosing spondylitis synovial fluid, disease-linked clones were reportedly significantly enriched. Reactive arthritis synovial fluid and blood were previously reported to contain some motif variants.

Sample: blood, either unsorted or a sorted T cell fraction (not recorded which). The chain links TRBV6-5 to TRBJ2-2; D is unclear. The origin of this receptor is a male donor with ankylosing spondylitis. The DNA of the CDR3 is TGTGCCAGCAGTTACTCGGCCGGGGAGCTGTTTTTT. Amino acids: CASSYSAGELFF.